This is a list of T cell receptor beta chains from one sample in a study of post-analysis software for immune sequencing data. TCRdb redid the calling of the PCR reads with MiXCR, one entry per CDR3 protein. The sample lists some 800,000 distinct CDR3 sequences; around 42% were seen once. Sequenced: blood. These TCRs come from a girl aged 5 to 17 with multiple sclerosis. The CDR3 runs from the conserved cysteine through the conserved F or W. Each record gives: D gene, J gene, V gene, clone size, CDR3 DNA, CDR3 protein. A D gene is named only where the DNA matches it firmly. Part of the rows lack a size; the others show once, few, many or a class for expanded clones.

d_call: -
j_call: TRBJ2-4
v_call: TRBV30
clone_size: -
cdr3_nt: TGTGCCTGGATGTCCCCCCGGAGGGGGGCCAAAAACATTCAGTACTTC
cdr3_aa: CAWMSPRRGAKNIQYF

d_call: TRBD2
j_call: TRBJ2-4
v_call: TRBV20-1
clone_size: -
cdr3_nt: TGCAGTGCTAGGCCTAGCGGGAGGGCCCTAGCCAAAAACATTCAGTACTTC
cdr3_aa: CSARPSGRALAKNIQYF

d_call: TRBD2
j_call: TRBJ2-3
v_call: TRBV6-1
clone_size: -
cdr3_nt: TGTGCCAGCAGTCTGGGTCTTTGGGGAGGGCTTAAAGATACGCAGTATTTT
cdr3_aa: CASSLGLWGGLKDTQYF

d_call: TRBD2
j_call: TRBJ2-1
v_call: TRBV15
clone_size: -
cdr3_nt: TGTGCCACCAGCGCCTGGGGGGGTAGCTCCTACAATGAGCAGTTCTTC
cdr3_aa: CATSAWGGSSYNEQFF

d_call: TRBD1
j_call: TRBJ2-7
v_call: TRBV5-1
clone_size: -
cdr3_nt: TGCGCCAGCTCCATACAGGGGGAGTCTGGGTACGAGCAGTACTTC
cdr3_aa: CASSIQGESGYEQYF

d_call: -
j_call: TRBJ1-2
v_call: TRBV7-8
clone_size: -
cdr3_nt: TGTGCCAGCAGCTCCCCCTCAGGAGGAGCTAACTATGGCTACACCTTC
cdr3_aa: CASSSPSGGANYGYTF

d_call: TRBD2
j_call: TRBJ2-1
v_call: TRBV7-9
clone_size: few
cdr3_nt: TGTGCCAGCAGGCCCGGGACTAGCGGCCCAGGGCCCTACAATGAGCAGTTCTTC
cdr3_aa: CASRPGTSGPGPYNEQFF

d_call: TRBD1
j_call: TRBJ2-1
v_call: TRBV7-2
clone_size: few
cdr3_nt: TGTGCCAGCAGCTTAAGGGGCAGACAGGGGGCGGCCTACAATGAGCAGTTCTTC
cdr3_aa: CASSLRGRQGAAYNEQFF

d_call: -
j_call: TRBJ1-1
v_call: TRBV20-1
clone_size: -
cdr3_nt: TGCAGTGCTAGAGACCCCAGGGGCGGGAACACTGAAGCTTTCTTT
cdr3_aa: CSARDPRGGNTEAFF

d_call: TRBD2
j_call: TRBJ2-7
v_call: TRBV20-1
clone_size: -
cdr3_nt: TGCAGTGCTCCCATCCCGACTAGCGGGTTCGGCGGCGAGCAGTACTTC
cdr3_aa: CSAPIPTSGFGGEQYF

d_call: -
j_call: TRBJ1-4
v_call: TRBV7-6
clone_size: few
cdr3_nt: TGTGCCAGCAGCTTAGATCCAGGGGCCTACGGTGAAAAACTGTTTTTT
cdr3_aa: CASSLDPGAYGEKLFF

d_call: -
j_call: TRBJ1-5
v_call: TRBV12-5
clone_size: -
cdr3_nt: TGTGCTAGTGGTTCGAACAGCAATCAGCCCCAGCATTTT
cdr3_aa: CASGSNSNQPQHF

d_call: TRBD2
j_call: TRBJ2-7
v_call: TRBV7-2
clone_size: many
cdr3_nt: TGTGCCAGCAGCTCTAGCATCTCTAGCGGTCCGCGTGAGCAGTACTTC
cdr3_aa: CASSSSISSGPREQYF

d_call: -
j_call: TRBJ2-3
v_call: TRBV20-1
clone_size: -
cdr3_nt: TGCAGTGCTAGAGTTGGGTCAACCCGCACAGATACGCAGTATTTT
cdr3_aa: CSARVGSTRTDTQYF

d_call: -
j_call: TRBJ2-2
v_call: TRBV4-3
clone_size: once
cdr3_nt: TGCGCCAGCAGCCAAGATCGGGCCGGGAGACACACCGGGGAGCTGTTTTTT
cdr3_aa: CASSQDRAGRHTGELFF

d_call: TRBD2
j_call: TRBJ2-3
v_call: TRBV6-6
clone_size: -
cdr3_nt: TGTGCCAGCAGAACCCTCGGTGGGAGGGCCACAGATACGCAGTATTTT
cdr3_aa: CASRTLGGRATDTQYF

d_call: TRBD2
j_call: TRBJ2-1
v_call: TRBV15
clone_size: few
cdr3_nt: TGTGCCACCAGCAGAACCAGGACTAGCGGGACTGAGCAGTTCTTC
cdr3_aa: CATSRTRTSGTEQFF

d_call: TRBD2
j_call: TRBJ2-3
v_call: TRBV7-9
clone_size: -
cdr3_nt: TGTGCCAGCAGCTTAATAACGGGAGGGCCCACAGATACGCAGTATTTT
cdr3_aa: CASSLITGGPTDTQYF